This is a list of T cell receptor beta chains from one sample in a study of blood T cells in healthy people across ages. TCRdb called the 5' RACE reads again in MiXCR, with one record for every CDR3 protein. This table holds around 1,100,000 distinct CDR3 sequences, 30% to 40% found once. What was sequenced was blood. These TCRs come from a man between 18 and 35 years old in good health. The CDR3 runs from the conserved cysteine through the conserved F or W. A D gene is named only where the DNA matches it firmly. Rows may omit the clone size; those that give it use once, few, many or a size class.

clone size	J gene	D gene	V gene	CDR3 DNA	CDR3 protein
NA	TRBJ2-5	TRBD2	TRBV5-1	TGCGCCAGCAGCTCCAGATCTAGCGGGGGGGTGGAGACCCAGTACTTC	CASSSRSSGGVETQYF
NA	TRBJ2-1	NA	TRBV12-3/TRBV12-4	TGTGCCAGCAACCGAGGGGCCTCTCAGGCGCAGTTCTTC	CASNRGASQAQFF
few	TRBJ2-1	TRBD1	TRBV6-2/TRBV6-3	TGTGCCAGCAGTCCACAGGGGGTTGCCCATCATGGTGAGCAGTTCTTC	CASSPQGVAHHGEQFF
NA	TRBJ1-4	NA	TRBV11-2	TGTGCCAGCAGCCGTCCCGATGGGGCTAATGAAAAACTGTTTTTT	CASSRPDGANEKLFF
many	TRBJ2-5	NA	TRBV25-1	TGTGCCAGCAGCAGGGCGAGCGAAGAGACCCAGTACTTC	CASSRASEETQYF
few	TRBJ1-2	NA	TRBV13	TGTGCCAGCAGCCCCCGGAAGGGAAGTGGATATGGCTACACCTTC	CASSPRKGSGYGYTF
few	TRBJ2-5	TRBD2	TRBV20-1	TGCAGTGCGTCGGGACTAGCGGGGGACTACAATGAGCAGTACTTC	CSASGLAGDYNEQYF
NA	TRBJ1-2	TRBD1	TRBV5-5	TGTGCCAGCAGCGGGACAGCGCTTATCTATGGCTACACCTTC	CASSGTALIYGYTF
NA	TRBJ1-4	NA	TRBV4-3	TGCGCCAGCAGCCAAGATAGGCAGGGCTGGGCTAATGAAAAACTGTTTTTT	CASSQDRQGWANEKLFF
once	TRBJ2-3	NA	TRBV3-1	TGTGCCAGCAGCCAAGATGAGGCGACAGCTACGCAGTATTTT	CASSQDEATATQYF
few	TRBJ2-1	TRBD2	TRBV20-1	TGCAGTGCTAGGGGGGATCTAGCGGGCGGTATGATCTCGGGTCAGCAGTTCTTC	CSARGDLAGGMISGQQFF
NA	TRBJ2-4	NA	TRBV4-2	TGTGCCAGCAGCCAAGAGGGGGGCAGGACGGACATTCAGTACTTC	CASSQEGGRTDIQYF
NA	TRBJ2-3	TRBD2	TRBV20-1	TGCAGTGCTGGACTAGCGGGGGTCACAGATACGCAGTATTTT	CSAGLAGVTDTQYF
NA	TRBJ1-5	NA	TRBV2	TGTGCCGGCACTCGCATTCAGGCCAGTCAGCCCCAGCATTTT	CAGTRIQASQPQHF
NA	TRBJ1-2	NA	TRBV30	TGTGCCTGGGACAGGTCCTTTAACTATGGCTACACCTTC	CAWDRSFNYGYTF
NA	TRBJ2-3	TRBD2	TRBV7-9	TGTGCCGGCAGCGAGCGGGGGGATACAGATACGCAGTATTTT	CAGSERGDTDTQYF
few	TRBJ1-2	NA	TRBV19	TGTGCCAGTAGTATTACCTTGGGGACCTATGGCTACACCTTC	CASSITLGTYGYTF
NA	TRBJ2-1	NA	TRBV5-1	TGCGCCAGCAGCTCTATATTGACAGGTTCGGAGGGGATTAACAATGAGCAGTTCTTC	CASSSILTGSEGINNEQFF
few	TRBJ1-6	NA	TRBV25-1	TGTGCCAGCAGTGAATATATTGGTTCACCCCTCCACTTT	CASSEYIGSPLHF
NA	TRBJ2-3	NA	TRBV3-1	TGTGCCAGCAGCCAAAGTAGAAAAGATACGCAGTATTTT	CASSQSRKDTQYF
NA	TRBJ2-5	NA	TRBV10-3	TGTGCCATCAGCCCGCGGATTTCTGACAATGAGCAGTACTTC	CAISPRISDNEQYF
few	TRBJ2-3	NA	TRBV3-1	TGTGCCAGCAGCCTACACCTCGATACGCAGTATTTT	CASSLHLDTQYF
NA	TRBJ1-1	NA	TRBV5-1	TGCGCCAGCAGCTTGGACTCTACCCCAGCTTTCTTT	CASSLDSTPAFF
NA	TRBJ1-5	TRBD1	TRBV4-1	TGCGCCAGCAACCAAGACGGGACAGGGGGCAATCAGCCCCAGCATTTT	CASNQDGTGGNQPQHF
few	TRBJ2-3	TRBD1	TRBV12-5	TGTGCTAGTGCCCGAAGGACAGGTGGGGCAGATACGCAGTATTTT	CASARRTGGADTQYF
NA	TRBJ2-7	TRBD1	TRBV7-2	TGTGCCAGCAGCCTGAGCCGACAGGGAACATACTACGAGCAGTACTTC	CASSLSRQGTYYEQYF
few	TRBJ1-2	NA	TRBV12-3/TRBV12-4	TGTGCCAGCGGAGTTTCCAGGAAAGTTGGCTACACCTTC	CASGVSRKVGYTF
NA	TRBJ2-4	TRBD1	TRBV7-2	TGTGCCAGCAGCCCGGGACAGATCCTAGCCAAAAACATTCAGTACTTC	CASSPGQILAKNIQYF
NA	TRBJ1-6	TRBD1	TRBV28	TGTGCCAGCAGTCGTAGACAGGGGGAAAATTCACCCCTCCACTTT	CASSRRQGENSPLHF
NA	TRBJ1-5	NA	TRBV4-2	TGTGCCAGCAGCCAAGACAGGGTGAGCAATCAGCCCCGGCATTTT	CASSQDRVSNQPRHF
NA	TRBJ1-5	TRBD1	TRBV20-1	TGCAGTGCCGACCCGGGACAGGGGACCGGGGATCAGCCCCAGCATTTT	CSADPGQGTGDQPQHF
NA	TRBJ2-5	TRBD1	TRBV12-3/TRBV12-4	TGTGCCAGCGCCCCTCAGACCGGGACAGGGGGTATTGAAGAGACCCAGTACTTC	CASAPQTGTGGIEETQYF
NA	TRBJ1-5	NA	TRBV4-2	TGTGCCAGCAGCCAAGAGCGTAGGCCCCATCAGCCCCAGCATTTT	CASSQERRPHQPQHF
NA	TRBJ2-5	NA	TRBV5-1	TGCGCCAGCAGCTCCACTTCTCATTCCAGAGAGACCCAGTACTTC	CASSSTSHSRETQYF
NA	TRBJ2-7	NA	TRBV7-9	TGTGCCAGCAGCTTAGCGCTCCCAAGGGTATCCTACGAGCAGTACTTC	CASSLALPRVSYEQYF
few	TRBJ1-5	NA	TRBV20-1	TGCAGTGCGGGGGGGAGCAATCAGCCCCAGCATTTT	CSAGGSNQPQHF
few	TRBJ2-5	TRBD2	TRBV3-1	TGTGCCAGCAGCCCTGGGGGACTAGCGACGGAAGAGACCCAGTACTTC	CASSPGGLATEETQYF
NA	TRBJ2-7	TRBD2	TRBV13	TGTGCCAGCAGCTCCCCCGCTAGCGGGAAATCCGAGCAGTACTTC	CASSSPASGKSEQYF
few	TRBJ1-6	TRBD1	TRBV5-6	TGTGCCAGCAGTCGGTTGACAGGGGATAATTCACCCCTCCACTTT	CASSRLTGDNSPLHF
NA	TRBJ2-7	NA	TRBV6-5	TGTGCCAGCAGTTACGGGGGGGCGAATGAGCAGTACTTC	CASSYGGANEQYF